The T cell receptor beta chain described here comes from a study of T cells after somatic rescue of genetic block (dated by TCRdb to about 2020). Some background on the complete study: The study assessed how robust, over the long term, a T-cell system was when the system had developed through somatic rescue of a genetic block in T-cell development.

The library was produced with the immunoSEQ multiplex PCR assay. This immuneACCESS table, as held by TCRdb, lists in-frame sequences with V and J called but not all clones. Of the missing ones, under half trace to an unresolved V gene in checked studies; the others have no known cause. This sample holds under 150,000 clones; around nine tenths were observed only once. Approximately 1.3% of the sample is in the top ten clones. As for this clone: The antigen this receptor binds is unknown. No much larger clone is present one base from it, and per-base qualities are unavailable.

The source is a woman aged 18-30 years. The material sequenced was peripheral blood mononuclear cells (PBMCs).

In nucleotides, the sequence is TGTGCCAGCTCACCACTCGGGGGGTACAATGAGCAGTTCTTC. Translated, this is CASSPLGGYNEQFF. The rearrangement joined TRBV18 to TRBJ2-1; 7 junctional bases match TRBD2. Measured from the cysteine to the phenylalanine, the CDR3 is 14 residues long. Just the 42-base CDR3 DNA is kept, in frame starting at base 1. The germline V and J ends show losses of 1 base and 4 bases respectively, and no gene match explains 1 base of the junction. CDR1 KGHSH and CDR2 LQKENI are derived from the germline V gene.